This T cell receptor beta chain was found in a study of graft-versus-host responses after intestinal transplantation. Concerning this clone: The target antigen is unknown.

V trimming: 5 bases; J trimming: 2 bases; junction bases outside the gene matches: 5. Germline V gene data show CDR1 as SGHVS and CDR2 as FNYEAQ. The CDR3 extends over 15 amino acids. Here immunoSEQ multiplex PCR was the method, and the copy in TCRdb shows in-frame clones only, minus some. In the table there are about 90,000 clones, 91% of which are singletons. The chain is built from TRBV7-6 and TRBJ2-7; TRBD1 aligns across 11 bases. The starting material was unstimulated CD8+ T cells sorted from spleen or lymph node cells, obtained before intestinal transplant. The receptor was derived from a human donor who received an intestinal transplant. CDR3 protein: CASSPGTGGPYEQYF. The CDR3 coding sequence is TGTGCCAGCAGCCCTGGGACAGGGGGACCCTACGAGCAGTACTTC.